This T cell receptor beta chain was captured in a study of monozygotic twins with inflammatory bowel disease. Study results and caveats: IBD patients shared fewer clonotypes with other individuals than healthy twins, especially patients with disease activity signs. Repertoire likeness was no different across concordant and discordant twins, perhaps owing to restricted power.

The CDR3 loop spans 17 amino acids. Germline CDR1 is ENHRY and CDR2 is SYGVKD. To note about this clonotype: What it recognizes is unknown.

Each TCR library consumed 3,500 to 4,500 ng of total RNA. The authors ran two nested PCRs of approximately 17 and 9 cycles on TCRalpha and TCRbeta cDNA. TCRdb reanalyzed the 5' RACE reads, giving one entry per CDR3 protein sequence and no DNA. This listing includes about 330,000 distinct CDR3 sequences. This TCR was sampled from a human donor with ulcerative colitis or Crohn's disease, or a healthy co-twin of an affected twin (not recorded which). The sample comprised blood. The chain uses TRBV10-3 and TRBJ2-2; TCRdb returns TRBD2, unconfirmable since there is no DNA. The CDR3 sequence is CAISSSLMRVQAGELFF.